Listed below are T cell receptor beta chains from one sample, sequenced in a study of shared clonotypes between healthy human individuals. Here immunoSEQ multiplex PCR was the method, and the copy in TCRdb shows in-frame clones only, minus some. The sample has approximately 2.5 million clones; 93% are singletons. Specimen: naive CD4+ T cells from PBMCs. These receptors all come from a man between 18 and 35 years old in good health. Some clones in this sample may be carry-over from other donors' samples. Each CDR3 is given with its conserved first and last residue. A D gene is named only where the DNA matches it firmly. Only part of the rows carry a size: once, few, many, or a class if the clone is expanded.

>once|TRBJ2-2|TRBD1|TRBV14
CASSPQGEELGELFF
TGTGCCAGCAGCCCACAGGGGGAGGAATTAGGGGAGCTGTTTTTT
>.|TRBJ2-5|.|TRBV28
CAARQFEVAETQYF
TGTGCCGCGCGCCAGTTTGAGGTCGCAGAGACCCAGTACTTC
>.|TRBJ2-1|TRBD1|TRBV9
CASSAGQGLSYNEQFF
TGTGCCAGCAGCGCGGGACAGGGCCTCTCCTACAATGAGCAGTTCTTC
>.|TRBJ2-3|TRBD2|TRBV30
CAWVFPSGKPYSPDTQYF
TGTGCCTGGGTCTTCCCTAGCGGGAAGCCATATTCACCAGATACGCAGTATTTT
>.|TRBJ2-7|.|TRBV7-9
CASSWRVGYEQYF
TGTGCCAGCAGCTGGCGGGTCGGCTACGAGCAGTACTTC
>.|TRBJ1-5|.|TRBV7-9
CASSLVGGGQPQHF
TGTGCCAGCAGCTTAGTCGGGGGGGGACAGCCCCAGCATTTT
>.|TRBJ1-2|.|TRBV27
CASSPGDMPSYTF
TGTGCCAGCAGTCCGGGGGACATGCCTAGCTACACCTTC
>once|TRBJ1-2|.|TRBV5-1
CASSLAGLYGYTF
TGCGCCAGCAGCTTGGCAGGGCTCTATGGCTACACCTTC
>.|TRBJ2-5|.|TRBV29-1
CSVRPQETQYF
TGCAGCGTCAGACCCCAAGAGACCCAGTACTTC
>.|TRBJ1-2|.|TRBV28
CASSLSDRGRGNYGYTF
TGTGCCAGCAGTTTATCTGATCGGGGGCGCGGGAACTATGGCTACACCTTC
>.|TRBJ1-5|.|TRBV6-5
CASSYSRGSNQPQHF
TGTGCCAGCAGTTACTCGAGAGGATCCAATCAGCCCCAGCATTTT
>.|TRBJ1-2|TRBD1|TRBV6-6
CASSLGGGTGYGYTF
TGTGCCAGCAGCCTCGGGGGAGGGACAGGGTATGGCTACACCTTC
>.|TRBJ1-5|.|TRBV30
CAWSVNRDWPGNQPQHF
TGTGCCTGGAGTGTTAATAGGGATTGGCCGGGCAATCAGCCCCAGCATTTT
>.|TRBJ1-1|.|TRBV6-5
CASRDRSYTEAFF
TGTGCCAGCAGAGACAGGTCCTACACTGAAGCTTTCTTT
>.|TRBJ2-1|TRBD1|TRBV5-1
CASSLGQGRNEQFF
TGCGCCAGCAGCTTGGGACAGGGGAGGAATGAGCAGTTCTTC
>.|TRBJ1-1|.|TRBV2
CASSEVGSLGGNTEAFF
TGTGCCAGCAGTGAAGTCGGTTCGCTCGGGGGGAACACTGAAGCTTTCTTT
>.|TRBJ1-1|TRBD1|TRBV5-1
CASSFGPRQGQNTEAFF
TGCGCCAGCAGCTTCGGGCCTAGACAGGGGCAGAACACTGAAGCTTTCTTT
>.|TRBJ1-4|.|TRBV28
CASTHAGAGSEKLFF
TGTGCCAGCACCCACGCGGGGGCCGGGAGTGAAAAACTGTTTTTT
>.|TRBJ2-5|TRBD2|TRBV28
CASSPHPGTSGMRETQYF
TGTGCCAGCAGTCCTCACCCCGGGACTAGCGGGATGCGGGAGACCCAGTACTTC
>.|TRBJ2-1|.|TRBV11-2
CASSTSSQAWNEQFF
TGTGCCAGCAGCACCTCGAGTCAGGCGTGGAATGAGCAGTTCTTC
>.|TRBJ1-5|TRBD1|TRBV19
CASSIGADRGTGSPDQPQHF
TGTGCCAGTAGTATAGGGGCGGACAGGGGGACAGGATCCCCCGATCAGCCCCAGCATTTT
>.|TRBJ2-1|TRBD2|TRBV4-1
CASSGRAAANEQFF
TGCGCCAGCAGCGGGAGGGCCGCTGCCAATGAGCAGTTCTTC
>.|TRBJ1-6|.|TRBV11-2
CASSLVGRNNSPLHF
TGTGCCAGCAGCTTAGTAGGGAGGAATAATTCACCCCTCCACTTT
>.|TRBJ2-2|TRBD2|TRBV5-1
CASRTSVNTGELFF
TGCGCCAGCAGGACTAGCGTGAACACCGGGGAGCTGTTTTTT
>.|TRBJ2-7|TRBD2|TRBV7-2
CASSLSRLAGAYEQYF
TGTGCCAGCAGCTTATCCCGGCTAGCGGGTGCCTACGAGCAGTACTTC
>.|TRBJ2-1|TRBD2|TRBV7-8
CASTRGGGLYYNEQFF
TGTGCCAGCACCCGGGGCGGGGGACTCTACTACAATGAGCAGTTCTTC
>.|TRBJ2-1|TRBD2|TRBV11-2
CASSLLASGTDYNEQFF
TGTGCCAGCAGCTTATTGGCTAGCGGGACGGATTACAATGAGCAGTTCTTC
>once|TRBJ2-5|TRBD2|TRBV19
CASSISGSKGETQYF
TGTGCCAGTAGTATTAGCGGGAGTAAGGGAGAGACCCAGTACTTC
>.|TRBJ1-2|.|TRBV7-2
CASSPALIPTNYGYTF
TGTGCCAGCAGCCCAGCCCTTATCCCCACTAACTATGGCTACACCTTC
>.|TRBJ2-5|.|TRBV28
CASSLYGGETQYF
TGTGCCAGCAGTTTATACGGTGGAGAGACCCAGTACTTC
>.|TRBJ2-2|.|TRBV10-2
CASTGGGSANTGELFF
TGCGCCAGCACAGGGGGCGGGAGCGCGAACACCGGGGAGCTGTTTTTT
>.|TRBJ2-5|.|TRBV29-1
CSVPKQGPQETQYF
TGCAGCGTCCCGAAACAGGGTCCTCAAGAGACCCAGTACTTC
>.|TRBJ1-5|TRBD1|TRBV15
CATSRDTGVQPQHF
TGTGCCACCAGCAGAGATACAGGGGTTCAGCCCCAGCATTTT
>.|TRBJ1-1|.|TRBV11-2
CASSLDRGVMNTEAFF
TGTGCCAGCAGCTTAGATAGGGGAGTAATGAACACTGAAGCTTTCTTT
>.|TRBJ1-6|.|TRBV6-5
CASTLGVYNSPLHF
TGTGCCAGCACCCTAGGGGTCTATAATTCACCCCTCCACTTT
>.|TRBJ1-2|.|TRBV7-3
CASSLGINYGYTF
TGTGCCAGCAGCTTAGGCATTAACTATGGCTACACCTTC
>.|TRBJ2-3|.|TRBV7-2
CASSRGTTVATDTQYF
TGTGCCAGCAGCCGCGGAACGACGGTGGCCACAGATACGCAGTATTTT
>.|TRBJ1-5|.|TRBV5-8
CASSFGGIHQPQHF
TGTGCCAGCAGCTTCGGGGGAATCCATCAGCCCCAGCATTTT
>.|TRBJ2-2|TRBD2|TRBV9
CASSVSSGRRTGELFF
TGTGCCAGCAGCGTGTCTAGCGGGAGACGCACCGGGGAGCTGTTTTTT
>.|TRBJ2-7|TRBD2|TRBV9
CASSPRGSGGPYEQYF
TGTGCCAGCAGCCCCCGGGGTAGCGGGGGTCCCTACGAGCAGTACTTC
>.|TRBJ2-7|.|TRBV9
CASSGTAGVEQYF
TGTGCCAGCAGCGGGACCGCCGGAGTAGAGCAGTACTTC
>.|TRBJ2-1|TRBD1|TRBV29-1
CSVGRDRVVIEQFF
TGCAGCGTTGGCCGGGACAGGGTCGTAATTGAGCAGTTCTTC
>.|TRBJ2-7|.|TRBV27
CASRYRVALTYEQYF
TGTGCCAGCAGGTACAGGGTCGCCCTCACCTACGAGCAGTACTTC
>.|TRBJ1-5|.|TRBV30
CAWTLGGQPQHF
TGTGCCTGGACTCTCGGGGGTCAGCCCCAGCATTTT
>.|TRBJ2-1|TRBD2|TRBV9
CASSVVWSGTSGNNEQFF
TGTGCCAGCAGCGTAGTCTGGTCGGGGACTAGCGGGAACAATGAGCAGTTCTTC
>.|TRBJ2-7|TRBD2|TRBV18
CASSPTRGAGEQYF
TGTGCCAGCTCACCAACGCGGGGGGCCGGGGAGCAGTACTTC
>.|TRBJ2-5|.|TRBV28
CASSRGRETQYF
TGTGCCAGCAGCCGAGGTCGGGAGACCCAGTACTTC
>.|TRBJ1-1|TRBD1|TRBV5-1
CASSIAPGTANTEAFF
TGCGCCAGCAGCATTGCCCCCGGGACAGCGAACACTGAAGCTTTCTTT